The 21 T cell receptor beta chains below were found in one sample sequenced in a study of OX40 agonist ivuxolimab in advanced cancers. Assay: immunoSEQ multiplex PCR; the TCRdb copy retains only in-frame clones and omits some. This table has about 27,000 clones, more than 75% appearing once. The sequences come from CD4+ or CD8+ T cells sorted from blood, collected in a trial of the OX40 agonist ivuxolimab. The source of these receptors is an adult with an advanced solid tumor such as melanoma, head and neck, liver or kidney cancer.

The chain couples TRBV7-8 to TRBJ2-5; 10 bases agree with TRBD2. Germline values: CDR1 SGHVS, CDR2 FQNEAQ. The CDR3 has 19 residues. The junction had 11 bases not matched to a gene; V was cut back by 1 base and J by 0 bases. CDR3 sequence (DNA): TGTGCCAGCAGCTTAGAGCAACTAGCGGGGAGACTTTACCAAGAGACCCAGTACTTC. The encoded protein is CASSLEQLAGRLYQETQYF.

The J gene is TRBJ2-1, the V gene TRBV6-4; 8 bases align to TRBD2. This CDR3 spans 13 amino acids. V lost 3 bases and J lost 7; bases outside the gene matches: 2. The germline V gene has CDR1 MRHNA and CDR2 SNTAGT. As DNA, the CDR3 is TGTGCCAGCAGTGATGGCGGGGGGAATGAGCAGTTCTTC. Amino acid sequence: CASSDGGGNEQFF.

The genes are TRBV5-1 and TRBJ2-1, with 11 bases identical to TRBD2. The CDR3 runs to 17 residues. From germline, CDR1 is SGHRS and CDR2 YFSETQ. V shed 0 bases and J 4 bases; nucleotides not matched to a gene: 6. The CDR3 DNA reads as TGCGCCAGCAGCTTGGTGGCTAGCGGGGGGTCTTACAATGAGCAGTTCTTC. It codes for CASSLVASGGSYNEQFF.

The chain is built from TRBV4-2 and TRBJ2-3; 9 positions match TRBD2. V shed 2 bases, J shed 5 bases, and the junction held 2 bases outside the gene matches. The CDR3 is 14 residues long. Germline-derived CDR1 and CDR2 are LGHNA and YNFKEQ. Written as DNA, the CDR3 is TGTGCCAGCAGCCAATCACTAGCGGGAGATACGCAGTATTTT. This encodes CASSQSLAGDTQYF.

This clone was observed a single time. CDR3 residues: CASAVVGLDNEQFF. Here the CDR3 DNA reads TGTGCCAGCGCAGTGGTGGGCCTGGACAATGAGCAGTTCTTC. The chain has TRBV5-4 and TRBJ2-1, with D hard to call. This CDR3 spans 14 amino acids. The germline V and J ends were trimmed by 7 bases and 5 bases, with 16 bases remaining between them. Germline V gene data show CDR1 as SGHNT and CDR2 as YYREEE (reference sequence). Complete variable domain (other parts from reference TRBV5-4 and TRBJ2-1): ETGVTQSPTHLIKTRGQQVTLRCSSQSGHNTVSWYQQALGQGPQFIFQYYREEENGRGNFPPRFSGLQFPNYSSELNVNALELDDSALYLCASAVVGLDNEQFFGPGTRLTVL.

The chain links TRBV5-5 to TRBJ2-7; D gene ambiguous. Germline CDR1 and CDR2: SGHKS and YYEKEE (reference sequence). V dropped 0 bases and J dropped 5 bases, with 9 bases sitting between them. This CDR3 comprises 13 residues. In DNA form, the CDR3 reads TGTGCCAGCAGCTTGGAACCTCTAAACGAGCAGTACTTC. This codes for CASSLEPLNEQYF. Complete variable domain (other parts from reference TRBV5-5 and TRBJ2-7): DAGVTQSPTHLIKTRGQQVTLRCSPISGHKSVSWYQQVLGQGPQFIFQYYEKEERGRGNFPDRFSARQFPNYSSELNVNALLLGDSALYLCASSLEPLNEQYFGPGTRLTVT.

This chain connects TRBV1 to TRBJ1-4; TRBD1, the table's D call, lacks a check against the DNA. TRBV1 counts as a pseudogene. The CDR3 sequence is 15 residues long. Here the CDR3 DNA reads TGCACCAGCAGCCAAGATCCCAGGGGGAATGAAAAACTGTTTTTT. It yields the protein CTSSQDPRGNEKLFF.

The chain carries TRBV28 and TRBJ1-5, with TRBD1 matching over 8 bases. V gave up 2 bases and J gave up 3 bases; unmatched junction bases: 6. The CDR3 sequence is 16 residues long. From germline, CDR1 is MDHEN and CDR2 SYDVKM. CDR3 loop: CASSLVETGANQPQHF. Here the CDR3 DNA reads TGTGCCAGCAGTTTAGTAGAGACAGGGGCCAATCAGCCCCAGCATTTT.

The genes are TRBV4-2 and TRBJ2-1; 7 nucleotides match TRBD2. Germline V CDR1 and CDR2: LGHNA, YNFKEQ. The CDR3 loop spans 16 amino acids. Trimming cost V 0 bases and J 3 bases; bases outside gene matches: 5. As DNA, the CDR3 is TGTGCCAGCAGCCAAGATGCAGGACTAGGCTACAATGAGCAGTTCTTC. Protein: CASSQDAGLGYNEQFF.

This clone was found once. The chain employs TRBV27 and TRBJ1-3; possible D gene TRBD1, 6 bases. The CDR3 covers 14 residues. V lost 2 bases and J 7 bases, leaving 12 bases between the germline ends. Germline-derived CDR1 and CDR2 are MNHEY and SMNVEV (reference sequence). The CDR3 DNA reads TGTGCCAGCAGTTTAAGGGGGGGCGGGAACACCATATATTTT. Translating it yields CASSLRGGGNTIYF.

Details on this clone: At one end, the junction sequence differs from germline, possibly due to a read error. This CDR3 reads CASSPFGLAGGRTDTQYF. The CDR3 DNA is TGCGCCAGCAGCCCCTTCGGACTAGCGGGGGGGCGGACAGATACGCAGTATTTT. This chain links TRBV7-6 with TRBJ2-3; TRBD2 matches at 15 bases. CDR3 size: 18 residues. Germline assignment: CDR1 SGHVS and CDR2 FNYEAQ.

CDR3: CASSAPPGLAGQETQYF. The CDR3, as DNA: TGTGCCAGCAGTGCCCCGCCGGGACTAGCGGGACAAGAGACCCAGTACTTC. The rearrangement links TRBV25-1 to TRBJ2-5; 13 bases map to TRBD2. The CDR3 contains 17 residues. Per the germline V gene, CDR1 is MGHDK and CDR2 is SYGVNS. V shed 4 bases and J 2 bases; nucleotides not matched to a gene: 7.

The chain links TRBV5-6 to TRBJ1-1; D is possibly TRBD1 (6 bases). The germline V and J ends were trimmed by 0 bases and 6 bases, with 21 bases remaining between them. This CDR3 comprises 17 residues. Germline loops: CDR1 SGHDT, CDR2 YYEEEE. The CDR3 sequence: CASSLVLWGGSLAEAFF. CDR3 DNA: TGTGCCAGCAGCTTGGTACTATGGGGGGGCAGTCTTGCTGAAGCTTTCTTT.

This chain uses TRBV27 with TRBJ1-5; the D gene is possibly TRBD1 (6 bases). The germline CDR1 and CDR2 sequences are MNHEY and SMNVEV (reference sequence). Trimming left V 5 bases short and J 7 bases short, with 18 bases between. There are 15 residues in the CDR3. CDR3 nucleotides: TGTGCCAGCAGTCCACAGGGAGAGTTTGGGCAGCCCCAGCATTTT. Translation: CASSPQGEFGQPQHF.

The chain couples TRBV19 to TRBJ2-7, with 11 bases aligning to TRBD2. The germline gives CDR1 LNHDA, CDR2 SQIVND (reference sequence). The CDR3 runs to 13 residues. J lost 6 bases, V lost 5 bases, and 3 bases had no gene match. CDR3 DNA sequence: TGTGCCAGTAGTGCTAGCGGGAGGTTCGAGCAGTACTTC. Its protein product is CASSASGRFEQYF.

This clone was seen a handful of times. The CDR3 sequence is CASGTPHNEQFF. CDR3 in DNA: TGTGCCAGTGGGACACCTCACAATGAGCAGTTCTTC. This chain joins TRBV6-5 and TRBJ2-1; a possible D gene is TRBD1 (6 bases). The germline V gene has CDR1 MNHEY and CDR2 SVGAGI. Trimming removed 9 bases at V and 5 bases at J, with 11 bases between. The CDR3 is made up of 12 amino acids.

The chain uses TRBV28 and TRBJ1-5, with D perhaps TRBD1 (6 bases). V shed 7 bases and J shed 6 bases, with 10 bases lying between them. The CDR3 is made up of 12 amino acids. Germline values: CDR1 MDHEN, CDR2 SYDVKM. The CDR3 DNA reads TGTGCCAGCATAGGGGGGCTTCAGCCCCAGCATTTT. Protein sequence: CASIGGLQPQHF. Full variable domain (remainder filled in from reference TRBV28 and TRBJ1-5): DVKVTQSSRYLVKRTGEKVFLECVQDMDHENMFWYRQDPGLGLRLIYFSYDVKMKEKGDIPEGYSVSREKKERFSLILESASTNQTSMYLCASIGGLQPQHFGDGTRLSIL.

This clone was seen once. The chain couples TRBV12-2 to TRBJ2-3; TRBD1, as called in the table, went unchecked against the DNA. TRBV12-2 is reported as a pseudogene. The CDR3 loop spans 17 amino acids. CDR3 loop: CASRLGGTLRIRVTQYF. CDR3 DNA sequence: TGTGCAAGTCGCTTAGGGGGGACACTCAGAATTCGGGTCACGCAGTATTTT.

The genes are TRBV19 and TRBJ1-1; no clear D. Germline CDR1 and CDR2: LNHDA and SQIVND (reference sequence). This CDR3 is built from 15 residues. The V end was cut by 4 bases, the J end by 4 bases, with 16 bases between. The CDR3 spells CASSSNKILSTEAFF. The CDR3 region has the DNA TGTGCCAGTAGTAGTAACAAAATCCTGAGCACTGAAGCTTTCTTT.

The chain employs TRBV29-1 and TRBJ2-3, with 9 bases that match TRBD2. This CDR3 is 17 amino acids long. The V and J ends lost 3 bases and 3 bases, in that order; junction bases with no gene match: 13. Looked up from germline, CDR1 is SQVTM and CDR2 is ANQGSEA. DNA for the CDR3: TGCAGCGTTGATCTGGGCGGGAGGGCTACAAGGACAGATACGCAGTATTTT. Amino acid sequence: CSVDLGGRATRTDTQYF.

V is TRBV30 and J is TRBJ2-1; D gene ambiguous. CDR3 size: 15 residues. Germline-derived CDR1 and CDR2 are GTSNPN and SVGIG (reference sequence). The V end lost 4 bases, the J end lost 0 bases, and 13 bases lay between the germline ends. In nucleotides, the CDR3 is TGTGCCTGGAAATCCTCACCTAACTCCTACAATGAGCAGTTCTTC. This translates into CAWKSSPNSYNEQFF.